These 4 T cell receptor beta chains were all obtained from the same sample, sequenced in a study of OX40 agonist ivuxolimab in advanced cancers. The protocol was immunoSEQ multiplex PCR, while the TCRdb copy is restricted to in-frame clones and leaves out a portion. The sample lists 45,000 to 65,000 clones, around 85% seen once, with 6.5% to 8% in the top ten. The material sequenced was CD4+ or CD8+ T cells sorted from blood, taken in a trial of the OX40 agonist ivuxolimab. These receptors originate from an adult with an advanced solid tumor such as melanoma, head and neck, liver or kidney cancer.

The chain has TRBV18 and TRBJ2-5; 9 bases fit TRBD2. CDR1 and CDR2 (germline): KGHSH, LQKENI. J was trimmed by 2 bases and V by 1 base; bases with no gene match: 5. The CDR3 consists of 16 residues. CDR3 sequence: CASSPLSGGPQETQYF. The CDR3 region has the DNA TGTGCCAGCTCACCACTGAGCGGGGGGCCTCAAGAGACCCAGTACTTC. Complete variable domain (other parts from reference TRBV18 and TRBJ2-5): NAGVMQNPRHLVRRRGQEARLRCSPMKGHSHVYWYRQLPEEGLKFMVYLQKENIIDESGMPKERFSAEFPKEGPSILRIQQVVRGDSAAYFCASSPLSGGPQETQYFGPGTRLLVL.

This sequence joins TRBV5-5 and TRBJ1-4; the D gene is possibly TRBD1 (6 bases). Between the trimmed V and J ends, which lost 1 base and 8 bases, there was a span of 12 bases. Germline CDR1 SGHKS, CDR2 YYEKEE (reference sequence). The CDR3 covers 14 residues. CDR3 bases: TGTGCCAGCAGCTTGAGGGGGTTGGAAGAAAAACTGTTTTTT. Its protein product is CASSLRGLEEKLFF.

The rearrangement uses TRBV5-1 and TRBJ2-2; D is possibly TRBD1 (6 bases). The CDR3 is made up of 14 amino acids. Germline CDR1 and CDR2: SGHRS and YFSETQ. Trimming removed 4 bases at V and 4 bases at J, with 11 bases between. The CDR3 nucleotides are TGCGCCAGCAGCCTGACAGGCAGCACCGGGGAGCTGTTTTTT. Translated, it gives CASSLTGSTGELFF.

J is TRBJ2-5 and V is TRBV18, with D maybe TRBD2 (6 bases). This CDR3 has 15 residues. Germline-derived CDR1 and CDR2 are KGHSH and LQKENI. The V and J ends lost 6 bases and 2 bases respectively, with 16 bases between them. The chain's CDR3 is CASSGGSGLQETQYF. In nucleotides, the CDR3 is TGTGCCAGCTCCGGAGGTAGCGGCCTGCAAGAGACCCAGTACTTC.